This T cell receptor (beta chain) emerged from a study of control samples from healthy donors and cancer patients. The germline gives CDR1 MNHGY, CDR2 SVAAGI. This CDR3 has 15 residues. The V and J ends lost 8 bases and 3 bases respectively, with 19 bases between them. Only in-frame clones appear in the TCRdb table, and some are missing; sequencing was by immunoSEQ multiplex PCR. The sample has tens of thousands of clones; more than 80% are singletons. Material for sequencing was blood. The gene calls are TRBV6-9 and TRBJ2-5; D is perhaps TRBD1 or TRBD2 (5 bases each). This clonotype was obtained from a woman in her 30s in good health. CDR3 residues: CASPRSAGTEETQYF. CDR3 DNA: TGTGCCAGCCCCCGTTCCGCAGGGACCGAAGAGACCCAGTACTTC.